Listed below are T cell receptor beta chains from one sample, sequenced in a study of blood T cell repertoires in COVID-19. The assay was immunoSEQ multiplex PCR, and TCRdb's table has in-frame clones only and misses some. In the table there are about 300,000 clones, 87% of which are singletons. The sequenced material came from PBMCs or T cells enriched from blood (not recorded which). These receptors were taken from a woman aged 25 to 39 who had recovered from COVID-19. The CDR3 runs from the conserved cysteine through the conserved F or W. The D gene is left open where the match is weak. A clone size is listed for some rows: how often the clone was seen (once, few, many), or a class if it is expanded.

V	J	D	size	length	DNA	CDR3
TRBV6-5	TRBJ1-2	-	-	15	TGTGCCAGCAGCCCCGACGGGGGGGGAAACTATGGCTACACCTTC	CASSPDGGGNYGYTF
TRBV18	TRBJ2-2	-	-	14	TGTGCCAGCTCACCACTCAGTAACACCGGGGAGCTGTTTTTT	CASSPLSNTGELFF
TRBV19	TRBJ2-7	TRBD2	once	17	TGTGCCAGTAGTAACCTGGCTAGCGGGGGGGCCGCCTACGAGCAGTACTTC	CASSNLASGGAAYEQYF
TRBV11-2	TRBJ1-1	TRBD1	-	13	TGTGCCAGCAGCCAACCGGGACAGGGGGAAGCTTTCTTT	CASSQPGQGEAFF
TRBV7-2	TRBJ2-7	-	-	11	TGTGCCAGCAGAGGGGGATACGAGCAGTACTTC	CASRGGYEQYF
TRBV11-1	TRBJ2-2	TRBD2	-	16	TGTGCCAGCAGCCCGCCGGCCGGGACTAGGTCCGGGGAGCTGTTTTTT	CASSPPAGTRSGELFF
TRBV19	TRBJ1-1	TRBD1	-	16	TGTGCCAGTAGTAACAGCTTGGGGACAGCGAACACTGAAGCTTTCTTT	CASSNSLGTANTEAFF
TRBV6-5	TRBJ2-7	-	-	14	TGTGCCAGCAGCGAGGGCAGGCGTATTTACGAGCAGTACTTC	CASSEGRRIYEQYF
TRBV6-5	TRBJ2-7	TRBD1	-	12	TGTGCCAGCAGTAGACAGGGCTACGAGCAGTACTTC	CASSRQGYEQYF
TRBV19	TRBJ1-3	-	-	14	TGTGCCAGTAGTATCAGGGGTCCTGGAAACACCATATATTTT	CASSIRGPGNTIYF
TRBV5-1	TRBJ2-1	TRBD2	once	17	TGCGCCAGCAGCTTGGGACTAGCGGACGTCTCCTACAATGAGCAGTTCTTC	CASSLGLADVSYNEQFF
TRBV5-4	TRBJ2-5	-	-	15	TGTGCCAGCAGCTTGGCCGTCAGGGGGGAGGAGACCCAGTACTTC	CASSLAVRGEETQYF
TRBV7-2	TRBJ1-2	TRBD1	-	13	TGTGCCAGCAGCTTAAGGGACAGCGACTCCTACACCTTC	CASSLRDSDSYTF
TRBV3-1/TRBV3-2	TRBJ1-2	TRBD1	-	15	TGTGCCAGCAGCCGGGGACAGCCGGGGGCCTATGGCTACACCTTC	CASSRGQPGAYGYTF
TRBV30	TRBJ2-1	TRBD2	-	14	TGTGCCTGGACGAGCGGGGGCCACTACAATGAGCAGTTCTTC	CAWTSGGHYNEQFF